These 31 T cell receptor beta chains were all obtained from the same sample, sequenced in a study of cytomegalovirus exposure and HLA in healthy donors. PCR primers comprised 60 Vbeta and 13 Jbeta primers. Some clones are missing from TCRdb's copy, which holds only in-frame ones; the method was immunoSEQ multiplex PCR. Altogether roughly 100,000 clones are present, roughly 83% being singletons, with the ten largest covering 2.6%. Sequencing was done on a sample of PBMCs. These receptors were collected from a man aged 40-50 years in good health and CMV-seronegative.

The rearrangement links TRBV5-1 to TRBJ2-7, with TRBD2 matching over 11 bases. The CDR3 length is 15 residues. V shed 5 bases and J 2 bases; nucleotides not matched to a gene: 6. Germline V lookup: CDR1 SGHRS, CDR2 YFSETQ. The CDR3 sequence is CASSPGTSGPYEQYF. The CDR3 bases are TGCGCCAGCAGTCCCGGGACTAGCGGTCCCTACGAGCAGTACTTC. The full variable domain, in which reference TRBV5-1 and TRBJ2-7 provide the parts outside the CDR3, is KAGVTQTPRYLIKTRGQQVTLSCSPISGHRSVSWYQQTPGQGLQFLFEYFSETQRNKGNFPGRFSGRQFSNSRSEMNVSTLELGDSALYLCASSPGTSGPYEQYFGPGTRLTVT.

The chain couples TRBV7-3 to TRBJ2-2; TRBD2 matches at 13 bases. V was pared by 5 bases and J by 2 bases, with 5 bases of the junction left unmatched. This CDR3 comprises 17 residues. CDR1 and CDR2 from the germline V gene are SGHTA and FQGTGA. The CDR3 loop reads CASSPTSGGPNTGELFF. The CDR3 bases are TGTGCCAGCAGCCCGACTAGCGGGGGGCCAAACACCGGGGAGCTGTTTTTT.

The V gene is TRBV13, the J gene TRBJ2-3; 7 positions agree with TRBD1. The V gene's germline CDR1 is PRHDT and CDR2 FYEKMQ (reference sequence). CDR3 length: 13 residues. V shed 3 bases and J 3 bases; nucleotides not matched to a gene: 0. As DNA, the CDR3 is TGTGCCAGCAGCTTCAGGGGGACAGATACGCAGTATTTT. It yields the protein CASSFRGTDTQYF.

The chain's CDR3 is CASSAQGASGNTIYF. Here the CDR3 DNA reads TGCGCCAGCAGCGCACAGGGGGCATCTGGAAACACCATATATTTT. The rearrangement links TRBV5-1 to TRBJ1-3, with 9 bases that match TRBD1. With 4 bases clipped from V and 1 base from J, the junction kept 3 bases outside the gene matches. Germline lookup yields CDR1 SGHRS and CDR2 YFSETQ. There are 15 residues in the CDR3.

The chain's CDR3 is CASSIGQGFNEQFF. The CDR3 DNA reads as TGTGCCAGCAGCATTGGACAGGGCTTCAATGAGCAGTTCTTC. The chain joins TRBV5-4 to TRBJ2-1; TRBD1 aligns across 8 bases. Germline V lookup: CDR1 SGHNT, CDR2 YYREEE (reference sequence). V gave up 4 bases and J gave up 6 bases; unmatched junction bases: 6. The CDR3 is 14 residues long.

CDR3 protein: CASSVGAHTEAFF. In DNA form, the CDR3 reads TGTGCCAGCAGCGTAGGGGCCCACACTGAAGCTTTCTTT. The chain has TRBV9 and TRBJ1-1; D unresolved. The V end was cut by 0 bases, the J end by 3 bases, with 6 bases between. CDR3 size: 13 residues. Germline V gene lookup returns CDR1 SGDLS and CDR2 YYNGEE.

The chain is built from TRBV10-1 and TRBJ1-5, with D possibly TRBD1 on 5 matching bases. CDR1 WNHNN and CDR2 SYGVQD come from the germline V gene (reference sequence). The CDR3 is 13 amino acids. V was clipped by 5 bases and J by 3 bases, with 8 bases between them. The CDR3 is CASSRDSNQPQHF. The CDR3 nucleotides read TGCGCCAGCAGTAGGGACTCCAATCAGCCCCAGCATTTT.

This clone was counted a single time. This chain joins TRBV6-1 and TRBJ1-1; 12 bases are a match to TRBD1. The V segment lost 2 bases and the J segment 12 bases; nucleotides outside the gene matches: 4. The CDR3 covers 13 residues. The V gene's germline CDR1 is MNHNS and CDR2 SASEGT. CDR3 loop: CASSEPGQGATFF. CDR3 coding DNA: TGTGCCAGCAGTGAACCGGGACAGGGGGCGACTTTCTTT.

This clone was seen once. The junction shows a germline mismatch at one end, possibly a read error. The V and J genes are TRBV19 and TRBJ1-3, with 9 bases lining up with TRBD1. Germline V gene lookup returns CDR1 LNHDA and CDR2 SQIVND (reference sequence). The CDR3 loop spans 12 amino acids. CDR3 nucleotides: TGTGCCAGTAGTATCCGGGACAGGGAGTTCCATTTT. As protein: CASSIRDREFHF.

Remarks on this clone: One junction end does not reproduce the germline sequence, and a read error may be involved. CDR3 bases: TGTGCTAGCAGCCTTAATGGGGGGACCGGGGAGCTGTTTTTT. Amino acids: CASSLNGGTGELFF. The J gene is TRBJ2-2, the V gene TRBV7-7; D may be TRBD2 (6 bases). The CDR3 spans 14 residues. CDR1 and CDR2 from the germline V gene are SSHAT and FNYEAQ (reference sequence).

The chain recombines TRBV27 with TRBJ1-1; 7 bases map to TRBD1. The V and J ends lost 7 bases and 0 bases, in that order; junction bases with no gene match: 11. The germline V gene has CDR1 MNHEY and CDR2 SMNVEV (reference sequence). There are 16 residues in the CDR3. For the CDR3, the DNA is TGTGCCAGCACCAATGGCAGGGGGATCGTGAACACTGAAGCTTTCTTT. As protein: CASTNGRGIVNTEAFF.

The chain has TRBV19 and TRBJ2-2; TRBD1 matches at 7 bases. CDR1 and CDR2 from the germline V gene are LNHDA and SQIVND (reference sequence). The CDR3 runs to 15 residues. V lost 4 bases and J lost 7; bases outside the gene matches: 9. CDR3 region: CASSTETGLSGELFF. The CDR3 DNA reads TGTGCCAGTAGTACTGAGACAGGGCTAAGCGGGGAGCTGTTTTTT.

The chain couples TRBV27 to TRBJ1-5; TRBD1 agrees at 8 bases. This CDR3 spans 16 amino acids. From germline, CDR1 is MNHEY and CDR2 SMNVEV (reference sequence). J lost 4 bases, V lost 5 bases, and 10 bases had no gene match. CDR3 DNA sequence: TGTGCCAGCAGTCACGGACAGGGCAAGTGGAATCAGCCCCAGCATTTT. This gives the protein CASSHGQGKWNQPQHF.

This clone showed up just once. The gene calls are TRBV27 and TRBJ2-2; TRBD2 agrees at 11 bases. This CDR3 contains 15 residues. V was clipped by 7 bases and J by 6 bases; unmatched bases: 7. Germline loops: CDR1 MNHEY, CDR2 SMNVEV (reference sequence). The chain's CDR3 is CASTYSGGAAGELFF. CDR3 DNA sequence: TGTGCCAGCACCTATAGCGGGGGGGCGGCCGGGGAGCTGTTTTTT.

This clone appeared a few times. The chain carries TRBV10-3 and TRBJ2-5; perhaps TRBD1 as D (6 bases). The CDR3 is made up of 16 amino acids. Trimming pared 2 bases from V and 4 bases from J, leaving 17 bases between. The V gene's germline CDR1 is ENHRY and CDR2 SYGVKD. As DNA, the CDR3 is TGTGCCATCAGTGAGCGACAACAGGGAGTCGGAGAGACCCAGTACTTC. As protein: CAISERQQGVGETQYF.

This chain joins TRBV18 and TRBJ1-2, with TRBD1 matching over 7 bases. This CDR3 comprises 17 residues. Germline V gene data show CDR1 as KGHSH and CDR2 as LQKENI. V gave up 3 bases and J gave up 3 bases; unmatched junction bases: 13. Here the CDR3 DNA reads TGTGCCAGCTCACCGACGGGGACAGTGGGAACGGACTATGGCTACACCTTC. Its translation is CASSPTGTVGTDYGYTF.

J is TRBJ1-5 and V is TRBV30; 9 bases line up with TRBD1. V lost 2 bases and J lost 6; bases outside the gene matches: 2. Germline CDR1 and CDR2: GTSNPN and SVGIG (reference sequence). The CDR3 has 13 residues. CDR3 sequence: CAWSSDRGQPQHF. CDR3 DNA sequence: TGTGCCTGGAGTTCGGACAGGGGTCAGCCCCAGCATTTT. Together with reference TRBV30 and TRBJ1-5, the CDR3 gives the full variable domain: SQTIHQWPATLVQPVGSPLSLECTVEGTSNPNLYWYRQAAGRGLQLLFYSVGIGQISSEVPQNLSASRPQDRQFILSSKKLLLSDSGFYLCAWSSDRGQPQHFGDGTRLSIL.

This chain joins TRBV7-9 and TRBJ1-1; D may be TRBD1 (6 bases). V lost 8 bases and J lost 0, with 13 bases in between. Germline-derived CDR1 and CDR2 are SEHNR and FQNEAQ (reference sequence). There are 14 residues in the CDR3. CDR3 in amino acids: CASLSGAMNTEAFF. The CDR3 DNA is TGTGCCAGCCTTTCAGGGGCCATGAACACTGAAGCTTTCTTT.

V is TRBV5-1 and J is TRBJ1-2; 11 bases agree with TRBD1. The CDR3 is 16 amino acids. Germline CDR1 is SGHRS and CDR2 is YFSETQ. V was clipped by 2 bases and J by 8 bases; unmatched bases: 11. CDR3 coding DNA: TGCGCCAGCAGCTTCCAAGCCCGGGACAGGGGGACCGGCTACACCTTC. It encodes CASSFQARDRGTGYTF.

This clone was observed a handful of times. The genes are TRBV6-5 and TRBJ1-1; D may be TRBD1 (6 bases). Trimming removed 4 bases at V and 0 bases at J, with 12 bases between. The length of the CDR3 is 15 residues. The germline CDR1 and CDR2 sequences are MNHEY and SVGAGI. The CDR3 region is CASSLNRDMNTEAFF. CDR3 in DNA: TGTGCCAGCAGTTTAAACCGGGACATGAACACTGAAGCTTTCTTT.

The V call is TRBV6-5, the J call TRBJ2-3, with 7 bases lining up with TRBD1. Looked up from germline, CDR1 is MNHEY and CDR2 is SVGAGI. V was clipped by 6 bases and J by 4 bases; unmatched bases: 1. The length of the CDR3 is 12 residues. The CDR3, as DNA: TGTGCCAGCAGAACAGGGGCAGATACGCAGTATTTT. Translation: CASRTGADTQYF.

This clone was seen a handful of times. The chain recombines TRBV21-1 with TRBJ1-2. TRBV21-1 is tagged as a pseudogene. The CDR3 is 15 amino acids. For the CDR3, the DNA is TGTGCCAGCAGCTCGACGGTGGGGGGGGCTATAGGGTACACCTTC. This gives the protein CASSSTVGGAIGYTF.

The J gene is TRBJ2-3, the V gene TRBV14; 12 bases fit TRBD2. The CDR3 has 18 residues. Trimming removed 1 base from V and 6 bases from J; junction bases left unmatched: 11. Looked up from germline, CDR1 is SGHDN and CDR2 is FVKESK. CDR3 sequence (DNA): TGTGCCAGCAGCCAAGGTTTGCCTAGCGGGGGGGCTATGGATACGCAGTATTTT. Protein: CASSQGLPSGGAMDTQYF.

The CDR3 loop is CASSQSTSGGRETQYF. CDR3 DNA sequence: TGCGCCAGCAGTCAATCGACTAGCGGGGGGCGAGAGACCCAGTACTTC. V is TRBV23-1 and J is TRBJ2-5, with 13 nucleotides matching TRBD2. TRBV23-1 is known as an ORF, though its function is uncertain. The CDR3 loop spans 16 amino acids. The junction had 2 bases not matched to a gene; V was cut back by 0 bases and J by 4 bases.

This chain links TRBV4-1 with TRBJ2-3, with D possibly matching TRBD2 (6 bases). This CDR3 contains 16 residues. Per the germline V gene, CDR1 is MGHRA and CDR2 is YSYEKL. Trimming shortened V by 1 base and J by 6 bases, and 17 bases separated the two germline ends. CDR3 protein: CASSQGTDVGGDTQYF. CDR3 bases: TGCGCCAGCAGCCAAGGAACCGATGTTGGGGGGGATACGCAGTATTTT.

V usage is TRBV6-6 and J usage is TRBJ2-7; 9 bases align to TRBD1. V shed 4 bases, J shed 4 bases, and the junction held 11 bases outside the gene matches. Germline CDR1 and CDR2: MNHNY and SVGAGI (reference sequence). This CDR3 contains 16 residues. The CDR3 nucleotides read TGTGCCAGCAGTTCCCTAGGACAGGGGAGAGAATACGAGCAGTACTTC. Its protein is CASSSLGQGREYEQYF.

This chain connects TRBV11-2 to TRBJ1-3; 8 bases agree with TRBD1. Germline V gene sequence: CDR1 SGHAT, CDR2 FQNNGV. The CDR3 totals 14 residues. V trimming: 7 bases; J trimming: 3 bases; junction bases outside the gene matches: 5. The CDR3 coding sequence is TGTGCCAGCAACCGACAGGGGAGTGGAAACACCATATATTTT. Encoded protein: CASNRQGSGNTIYF.

The chain uses TRBV6-1 and TRBJ1-5, with a possible D match to TRBD1 (6 bases). V dropped 1 base and J dropped 5 bases, with 15 bases sitting between them. Germline values: CDR1 MNHNS, CDR2 SASEGT. The CDR3 sequence is 16 residues long. The CDR3 coding sequence is TGTGCCAGCAGTGAAGTAGGGTGGCAGGGGTATCAGCCCCAGCATTTT. This gives the protein CASSEVGWQGYQPQHF.

The rearrangement uses TRBV4-1 and TRBJ2-5, with 8 bases aligning to TRBD1. Trimming took 4 bases from V and 1 from J; bases not matched to a gene: 5. The CDR3 loop spans 15 amino acids. Germline V lookup: CDR1 MGHRA, CDR2 YSYEKL. CDR3 in amino acids: CASSLRGQVQETQYF. In DNA form, the CDR3 reads TGCGCCAGCAGCCTTAGGGGACAGGTCCAAGAGACCCAGTACTTC.

The table lists this clone with a count of one. The chain has TRBV25-1 and TRBJ1-6; D gene unclear. The V and J ends lost 8 bases and 12 bases respectively, with 2 bases between them. Germline assignment: CDR1 MGHDK and CDR2 SYGVNS. The CDR3 has 8 amino acids. CDR3 loop: CASQPLHF. CDR3 sequence (DNA): TGTGCCAGCCAACCCCTCCACTTT.

The chain links TRBV5-1 to TRBJ1-1; D remains unclear. This CDR3 contains 16 residues. CDR1 is SGHRS and CDR2 is YFSETQ in the germline V gene. The ends were cut back, 1 base at V and 1 base at J, with 14 bases in the middle. This CDR3 reads CASSLLATKQNTEAFF. CDR3 sequence (DNA): TGCGCCAGCAGCTTGTTAGCCACTAAGCAGAACACTGAAGCTTTCTTT.